This TCR beta chain comes out of a study of blood T cell repertoires in COVID-19 (dated by TCRdb to about 2020). Regarding the study in general: Collaborator samples came from the United States, Italy and Spain and covered acute and convalescent phases of COVID-19. The prospective study material was composed of cDNA or gDNA derived from T cells, B-cell-depleted T cells, or PBMCs. The dataset comprised deeply sampled blood TCRbeta repertoires from subjects exposed to, actively infected with, or recovered from COVID-19. A freely available public database, intended as a resource for researchers studying the immune response to SARS-CoV-2, is where the repertoires were released. Samples came from the ongoing ImmuneRACE study (first 160 participants) plus 1,254 subjects from 6 global collaborators. A de-identified subject ID, COVID-19 status, age in years and sex were almost always included in the sample metadata. Where HLA class I and class II types were available, the types were taken from metadata supplied by the sample provider, not from assay-based typing.

The immunoSEQ Assay, a bias-controlled multiplex PCR, was used to amplify TCRbeta CDR3 regions from genomic DNA. In the paper's pipeline: The number of nucleated cells in each sample was estimated by amplification of reference gene primers within the assay. To quantify the absolute abundance of each unique TCRbeta CDR3 rearrangement, sequence reads were collapsed and filtered. For each sample, productive Simpson clonality was calculated by taking the square root of Simpson's diversity index across productive rearrangements. TCRdb stores this immuneACCESS table with in-frame sequences only. Part of the clones is absent; in the studies checked, under half of the shortfall reflects unresolved V genes, and no reason is known for the rest. The D gene and trimming were derived from the DNA, and the V and J assignments and clone size from that table. The sample includes some 150,000 clones, with about four fifths observed a single time. The top ten hold around 3.1% of the sample.

The research as a whole found: The amount of clinical and demographic metadata varied by source and participant and was provided uncurated.

Collaborating institutions collected whole blood in K2EDTA tubes following their own protocols. For TCRbeta analysis, collaborator samples were shipped as frozen whole blood, as isolated PBMCs, or as DNA extracted from either sample type. A remark on this clone: Its antigen is not yet known. Base qualities are not recorded, but no much larger clone differs from it by a single base.

Sequencing used peripheral blood. This TCR derives from a woman older than 75 with acute or convalescent COVID-19.

For the CDR3, the sequence is CASAGLAGGFQETQYF. The DNA reads as follows: TGTGCCAGCGCGGGACTAGCGGGGGGATTTCAAGAGACCCAGTACTTC. Rearrangement joined TRBV2 to TRBJ2-5; TRBD2 agrees with 15 junctional bases. The germline V gene gives CDR1 as SNHLY and CDR2 as FYNNEI. V trim: 8 bases; J trim: 2 bases; unmatched bases: 6. The CDR3, from cysteine to phenylalanine, totals 16 residues. The CDR3 DNA has 48 bases and is translated from base 1.